The sequence of this T cell receptor beta chain was determined in a study of post-analysis software for immune sequencing data. This CDR3 has 13 residues. CDR1 is MNHEY and CDR2 is SMNVEV in the germline V gene (reference sequence). Trimming took off 0 bases at V and 8 bases at J, with 8 bases between the two ends. As to this clonotype: Its matching antigen is unknown.

Study results and limitations: A few TRBV segments occurring more often in patients than controls included TRBV5-6, TRBV5-1 and TRBV20-1.

Presence of unique molecular identifiers characterized the TCR beta cDNA libraries. TCRdb reprocessed the PCR reads via MiXCR and lists one record per CDR3 protein. The sample lists some 260,000 distinct CDR3 sequences, 36% occurring once. The chain uses TRBV27 and TRBJ2-1; no firm D call. The clonotype originates from a girl aged 5-17 years with multiple sclerosis. The sample consisted of blood. This chain's CDR3 is CASSLSFFDEQFF. The CDR3 DNA follows: TGTGCCAGCAGTTTATCGTTCTTCGATGAGCAGTTCTTC.